This entry features one T cell receptor (beta chain) sequence. The source of the sample is a study of control samples from healthy donors and cancer patients. Sequenced by immunoSEQ multiplex PCR; TCRdb stores in-frame clones only, minus some. The sample lists about 130,000 clones, approximately 90% occurring once. Source material: blood. The receptor comes from a man in his forties or fifties in good health.

The DNA for the CDR3 is TGTGCCAGCACCGCGCGTCCGCAAGGGCCCCAGTACTTC. Its translation: CASTARPQGPQYF. V gene TRBV25-1 combines with J gene TRBJ2-5; the D is unclear. CDR3 length equals 13 residues. Germline V gene sequence: CDR1 MGHDK, CDR2 SYGVNS. V lost 7 bases and J 9 bases, leaving 18 bases between the germline ends.